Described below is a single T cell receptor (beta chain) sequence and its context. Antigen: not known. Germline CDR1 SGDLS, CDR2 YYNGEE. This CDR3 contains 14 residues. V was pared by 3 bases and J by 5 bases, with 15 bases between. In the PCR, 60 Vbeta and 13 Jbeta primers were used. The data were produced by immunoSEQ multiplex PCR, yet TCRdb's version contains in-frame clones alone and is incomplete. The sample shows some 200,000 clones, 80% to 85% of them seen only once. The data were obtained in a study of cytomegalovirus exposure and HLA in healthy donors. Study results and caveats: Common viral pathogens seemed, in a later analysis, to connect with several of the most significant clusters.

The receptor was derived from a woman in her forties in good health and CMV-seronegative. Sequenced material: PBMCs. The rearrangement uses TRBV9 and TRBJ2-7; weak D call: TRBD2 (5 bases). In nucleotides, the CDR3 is TGTGCCAGCAGCGCTTTGTCCGGGGAAAACGAGCAGTACTTC. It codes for CASSALSGENEQYF.